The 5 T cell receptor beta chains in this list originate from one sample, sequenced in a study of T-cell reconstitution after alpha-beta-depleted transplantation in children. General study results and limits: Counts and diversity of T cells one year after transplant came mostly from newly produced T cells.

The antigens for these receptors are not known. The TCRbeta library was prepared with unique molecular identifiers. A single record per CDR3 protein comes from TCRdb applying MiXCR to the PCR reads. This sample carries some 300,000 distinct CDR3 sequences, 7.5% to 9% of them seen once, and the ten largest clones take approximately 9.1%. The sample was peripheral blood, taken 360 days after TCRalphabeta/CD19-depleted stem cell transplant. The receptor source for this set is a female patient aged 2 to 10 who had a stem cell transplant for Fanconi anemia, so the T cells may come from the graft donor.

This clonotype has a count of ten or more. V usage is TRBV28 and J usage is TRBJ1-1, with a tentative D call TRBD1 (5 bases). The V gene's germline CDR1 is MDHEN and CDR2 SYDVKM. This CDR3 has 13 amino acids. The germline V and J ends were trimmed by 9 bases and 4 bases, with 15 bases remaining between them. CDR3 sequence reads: CASTSGLPTEAFF. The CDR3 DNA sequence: TGTGCCAGTACCTCAGGGCTTCCCACTGAAGCTTTCTTT. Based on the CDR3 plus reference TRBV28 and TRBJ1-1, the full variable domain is DVKVTQSSRYLVKRTGEKVFLECVQDMDHENMFWYRQDPGLGLRLIYFSYDVKMKEKGDIPEGYSVSREKKERFSLILESASTNQTSMYLCASTSGLPTEAFFGQGTRLTVV.

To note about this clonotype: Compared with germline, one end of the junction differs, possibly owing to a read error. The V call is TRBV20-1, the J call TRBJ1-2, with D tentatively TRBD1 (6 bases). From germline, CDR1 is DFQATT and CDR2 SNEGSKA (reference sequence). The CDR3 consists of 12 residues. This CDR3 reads CSATKQGFGFTF. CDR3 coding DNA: TGCAGTGCTACAAAACAGGGATTCGGCTTCACCTTC.

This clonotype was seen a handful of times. CDR3 bases: TGTGCCAGCAGCTTAAGGTCATGGGGGCGGGAAGAGACCCAGTACTTC. As protein: CASSLRSWGREETQYF. This chain joins TRBV11-2 and TRBJ2-5, with D possibly being TRBD1 (6 bases). CDR1 SGHAT and CDR2 FQNNGV come from the germline V gene. The CDR3 sequence is 16 residues long. V was trimmed by 2 bases and J by 3 bases, leaving 16 bases between them.

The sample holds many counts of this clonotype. CDR3 sequence (DNA): TGTGCCAGCAGCTTGGCGGGCATGAACACTGAAGCTTTCTTT. The encoded protein is CASSLAGMNTEAFF. The chain combines TRBV5-6 with TRBJ1-1; D unclear. Germline loops: CDR1 SGHDT, CDR2 YYEEEE. The CDR3 consists of 14 residues. Deletions cut 0 bases from V and 0 bases from J, with 6 bases between.

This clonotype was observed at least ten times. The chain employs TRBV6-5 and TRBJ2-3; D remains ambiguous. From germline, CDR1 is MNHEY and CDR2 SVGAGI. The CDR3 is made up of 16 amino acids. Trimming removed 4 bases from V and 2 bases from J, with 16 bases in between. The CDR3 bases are TGTGCCAGCAGTTTTGGATTCCGCCTCAACACAGATACGCAGTATTTT. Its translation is CASSFGFRLNTDTQYF.